This T cell receptor (beta chain) was identified during a study of tumor-infiltrating lymphocytes in primary liver carcinoma. Comments on this clonotype: An end of the junction does not agree with germline; a read error may underlie this.

From around 0.5 ug total RNA, TCR beta cDNA was generated with a primer in the constant region. ARM-PCR, slightly modified, supplied the TCR beta libraries through three nested multiplex PCR rounds. Each of the first two PCR rounds ran approximately 11 cycles with TRBV1-TRBV30 forward and C-beta reverse primers. TCRdb re-derived calls from the multiplex PCR reads in MiXCR, one entry per CDR3 protein. The repertoire consists of 330,000 or so distinct CDR3 sequences, with about two thirds occurring once and the leading ten covering about 6.5%. For blood RNA, unsorted whole blood served as the source, and germline DNA was extracted too. It was before surgery that four milliliters of peripheral blood were collected. The CDR3 covers 14 residues.

The sequencing input was peripheral blood. The sequence was obtained from a man in his forties with primary liver carcinoma and hepatitis B virus infection. The chain combines TRBV12-3 or TRBV12-4 with TRBJ2-7; 10 nucleotides match TRBD2. CDR3 nucleotide sequence: TGTGTCAGCAGCCCTAGCGGGAGTTTCTACGAGCAGTACTTC. This translates into CVSSPSGSFYEQYF.